The present T cell receptor beta chain was sequenced within a study of shared clonotypes between healthy human individuals. Only Caucasian adults living in Nashville, Tennessee served as donors. This CDR3 spans 12 amino acids. The germline V gene encodes CDR1 KGHSH and CDR2 LQKENI. The ends were cut back, 1 base at V and 8 bases at J, with 8 bases in the middle. Sequenced by immunoSEQ multiplex PCR; TCRdb stores in-frame clones only, minus some. The repertoire holds around 2.1 million clones, with around 95% as singletons. Specimen: naive CD4+ T cells sorted from blood. Noted subset: CD45RA+ positively selected. This TCR was sampled from a man younger than 30 in good health. The chain is built from TRBV18 and TRBJ1-1, with a weak D call TRBD1 (5 bases). CDR3 residues: CASSPRGQEAFF. For the CDR3, the DNA is TGTGCCAGCTCACCACGGGGCCAAGAAGCTTTCTTT.